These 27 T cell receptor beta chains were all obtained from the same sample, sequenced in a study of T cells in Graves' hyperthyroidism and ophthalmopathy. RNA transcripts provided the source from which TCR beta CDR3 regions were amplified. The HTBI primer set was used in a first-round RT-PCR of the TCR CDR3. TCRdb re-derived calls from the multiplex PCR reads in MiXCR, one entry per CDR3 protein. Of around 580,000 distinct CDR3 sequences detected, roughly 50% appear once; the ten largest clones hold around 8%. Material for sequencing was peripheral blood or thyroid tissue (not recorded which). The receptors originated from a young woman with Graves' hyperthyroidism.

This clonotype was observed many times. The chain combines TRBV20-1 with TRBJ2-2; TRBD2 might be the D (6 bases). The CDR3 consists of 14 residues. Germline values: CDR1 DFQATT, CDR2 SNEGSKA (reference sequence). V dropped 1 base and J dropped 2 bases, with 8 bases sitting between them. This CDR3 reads CSARAGLNTGELFF. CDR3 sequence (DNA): TGCAGTGCTAGAGCGGGACTCAACACCGGGGAGCTGTTTTTT.

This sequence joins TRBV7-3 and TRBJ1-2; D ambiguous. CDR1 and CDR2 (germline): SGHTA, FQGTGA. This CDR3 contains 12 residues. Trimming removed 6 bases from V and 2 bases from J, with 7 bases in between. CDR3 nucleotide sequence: TGTGCCAGCAGGAAAGGGAACTATGGCTACACCTTC. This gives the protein CASRKGNYGYTF.

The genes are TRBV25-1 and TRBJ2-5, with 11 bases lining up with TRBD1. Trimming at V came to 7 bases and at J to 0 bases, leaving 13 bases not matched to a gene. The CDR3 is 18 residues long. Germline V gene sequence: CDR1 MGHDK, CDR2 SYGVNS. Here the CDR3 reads CASISEGRTGGYQETQYF. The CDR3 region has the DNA TGTGCCAGCATCAGTGAGGGAAGGACAGGGGGCTACCAAGAGACCCAGTACTTC. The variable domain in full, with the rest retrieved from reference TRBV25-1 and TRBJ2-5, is EADIYQTPRYLVIGTGKKITLECSQTMGHDKMYWYQQDPGMELHLIHYSYGVNSTEKGDLSSESTVSRIRTEHFPLTLESARPSHTSQYLCASISEGRTGGYQETQYFGPGTRLLVL.

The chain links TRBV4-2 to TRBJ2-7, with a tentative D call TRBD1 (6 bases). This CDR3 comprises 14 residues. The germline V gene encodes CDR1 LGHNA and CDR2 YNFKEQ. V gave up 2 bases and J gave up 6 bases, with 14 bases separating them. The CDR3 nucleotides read TGTGCCAGCAGCCAAACAGGGTTTGAGGCCGAGCAGTACTTC. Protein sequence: CASSQTGFEAEQYF.

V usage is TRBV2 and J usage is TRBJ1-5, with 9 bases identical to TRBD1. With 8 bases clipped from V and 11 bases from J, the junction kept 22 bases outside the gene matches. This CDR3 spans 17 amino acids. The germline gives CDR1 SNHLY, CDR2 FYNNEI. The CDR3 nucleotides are TGTGCCAGCCAGCTTGGAGCCGTGGGGACAGGGAAAGAGACCCAGCATTTT. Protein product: CASQLGAVGTGKETQHF.

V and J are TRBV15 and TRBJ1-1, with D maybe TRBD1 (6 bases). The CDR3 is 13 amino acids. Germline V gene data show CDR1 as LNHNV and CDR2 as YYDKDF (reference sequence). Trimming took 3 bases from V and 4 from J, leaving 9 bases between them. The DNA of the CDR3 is TGTGCCACCAGCAGCCCCAGGGGCACTGAAGCTTTCTTT. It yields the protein CATSSPRGTEAFF. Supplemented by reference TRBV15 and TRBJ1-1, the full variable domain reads DAMVIQNPRYQVTQFGKPVTLSCSQTLNHNVMYWYQQKSSQAPKLLFHYYDKDFNNEADTPDNFQSRRPNTSFCFLDIRSPGLGDTAMYLCATSSPRGTEAFFGQGTRLTVV.

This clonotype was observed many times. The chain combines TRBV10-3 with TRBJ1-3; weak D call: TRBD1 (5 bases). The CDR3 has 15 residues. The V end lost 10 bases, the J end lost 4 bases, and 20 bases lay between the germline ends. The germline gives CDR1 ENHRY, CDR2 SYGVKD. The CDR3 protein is CATRTRELAGNTIYF. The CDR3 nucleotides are TGTGCCACGAGGACCAGGGAATTGGCGGGAAACACCATATATTTT.

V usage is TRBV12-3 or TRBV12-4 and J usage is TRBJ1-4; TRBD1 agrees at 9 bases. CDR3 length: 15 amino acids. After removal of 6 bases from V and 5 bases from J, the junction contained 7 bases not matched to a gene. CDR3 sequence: CASRSGQGINEKLFF. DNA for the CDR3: TGTGCCAGCAGGTCAGGACAGGGGATAAATGAAAAACTGTTTTTT.

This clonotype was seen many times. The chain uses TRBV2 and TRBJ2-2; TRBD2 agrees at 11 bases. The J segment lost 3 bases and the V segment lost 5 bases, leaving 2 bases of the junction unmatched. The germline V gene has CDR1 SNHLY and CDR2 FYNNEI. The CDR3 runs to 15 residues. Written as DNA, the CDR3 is TGTGCCAGCAGTACGGGACTAGCGGACACCGGGGAGCTGTTTTTT. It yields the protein CASSTGLADTGELFF. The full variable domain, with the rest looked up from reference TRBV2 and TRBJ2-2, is EPEVTQTPSHQVTQMGQEVILRCVPISNHLYFYWYRQILGQKVEFLVSFYNNEISEKSEIFDDQFSVERPDGSNFTLKIRSTKLEDSAMYFCASSTGLADTGELFFGEGSRLTVL.

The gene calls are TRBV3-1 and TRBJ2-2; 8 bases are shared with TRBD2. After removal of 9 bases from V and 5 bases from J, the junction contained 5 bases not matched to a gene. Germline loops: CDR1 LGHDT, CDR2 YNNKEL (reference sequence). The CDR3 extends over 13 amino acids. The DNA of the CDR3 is TGTGCCAGTAGCGGGATATGGACCGGGGAGCTGTTTTTT. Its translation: CASSGIWTGELFF.

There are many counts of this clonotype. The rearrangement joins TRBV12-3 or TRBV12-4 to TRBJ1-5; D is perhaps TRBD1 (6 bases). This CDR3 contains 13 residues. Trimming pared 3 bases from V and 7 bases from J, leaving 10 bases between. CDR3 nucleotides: TGTGCCAGCAGTTTGGGGACACAACAGCCCCAGCATTTT. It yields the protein CASSLGTQQPQHF.

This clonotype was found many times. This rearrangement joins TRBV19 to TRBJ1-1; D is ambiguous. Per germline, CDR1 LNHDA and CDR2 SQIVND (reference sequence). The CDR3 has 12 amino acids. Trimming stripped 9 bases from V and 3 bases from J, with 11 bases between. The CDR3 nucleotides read TGTGCCAGCACCTTCGGGGACACTGAAGCTTTCTTT. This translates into CASTFGDTEAFF.

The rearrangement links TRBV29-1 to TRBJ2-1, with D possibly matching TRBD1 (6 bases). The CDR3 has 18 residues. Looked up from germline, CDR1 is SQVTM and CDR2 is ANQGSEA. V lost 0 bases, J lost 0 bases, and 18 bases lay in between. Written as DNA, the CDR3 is TGCAGCGTTGAAGATGCTGGTGACAGGCCGAGCTCCTACAATGAGCAGTTCTTC. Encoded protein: CSVEDAGDRPSSYNEQFF.

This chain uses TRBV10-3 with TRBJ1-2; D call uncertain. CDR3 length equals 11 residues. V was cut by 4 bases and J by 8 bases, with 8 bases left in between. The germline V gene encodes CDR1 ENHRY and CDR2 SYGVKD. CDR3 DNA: TGTGCCATCAGTGGGACGGGAGGCTACACCTTC. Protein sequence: CAISGTGGYTF.

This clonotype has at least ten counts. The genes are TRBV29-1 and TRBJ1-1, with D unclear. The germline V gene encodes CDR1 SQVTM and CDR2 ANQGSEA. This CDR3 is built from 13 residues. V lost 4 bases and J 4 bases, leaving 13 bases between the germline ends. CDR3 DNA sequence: TGCAGCGTTGTTGGAGGGCCAGGCACTGAAGCTTTCTTT. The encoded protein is CSVVGGPGTEAFF.

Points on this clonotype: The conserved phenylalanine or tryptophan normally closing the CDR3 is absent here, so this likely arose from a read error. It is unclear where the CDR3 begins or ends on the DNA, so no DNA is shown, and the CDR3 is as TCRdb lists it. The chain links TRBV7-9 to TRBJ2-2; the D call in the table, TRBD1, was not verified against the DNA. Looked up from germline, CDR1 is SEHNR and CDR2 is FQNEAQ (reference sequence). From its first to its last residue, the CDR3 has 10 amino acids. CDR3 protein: CASSPYQGLI.

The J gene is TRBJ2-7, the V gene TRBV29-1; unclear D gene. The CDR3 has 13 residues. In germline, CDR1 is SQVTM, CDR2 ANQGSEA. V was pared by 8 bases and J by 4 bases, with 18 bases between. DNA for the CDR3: TGCAGCAGTCTACAGATAGGGAATTACGAGCAGTACTTC. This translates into CSSLQIGNYEQYF.

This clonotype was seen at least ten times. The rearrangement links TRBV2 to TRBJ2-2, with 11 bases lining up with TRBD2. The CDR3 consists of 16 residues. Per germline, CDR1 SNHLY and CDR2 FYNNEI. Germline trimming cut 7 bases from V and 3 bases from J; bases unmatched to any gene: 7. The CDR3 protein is CASTTSGRVYTGELFF. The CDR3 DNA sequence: TGTGCCAGCACCACTAGCGGGAGAGTGTACACCGGGGAGCTGTTTTTT.

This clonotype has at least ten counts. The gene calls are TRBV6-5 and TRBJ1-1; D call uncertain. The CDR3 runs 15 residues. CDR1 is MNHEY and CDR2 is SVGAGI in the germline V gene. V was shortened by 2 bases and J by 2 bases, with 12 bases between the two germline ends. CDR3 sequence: CASSYTGRRNTEAFF. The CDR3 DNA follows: TGTGCCAGCAGTTACACCGGACGGAGAAACACTGAAGCTTTCTTT.

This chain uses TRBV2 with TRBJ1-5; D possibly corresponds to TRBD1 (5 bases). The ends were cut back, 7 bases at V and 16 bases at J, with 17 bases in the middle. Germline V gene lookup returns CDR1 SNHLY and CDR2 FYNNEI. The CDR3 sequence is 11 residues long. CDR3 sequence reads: CASKRQWLLHF. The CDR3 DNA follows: TGTGCCAGCAAGAGACAGTGGCTTCTACATTTT.

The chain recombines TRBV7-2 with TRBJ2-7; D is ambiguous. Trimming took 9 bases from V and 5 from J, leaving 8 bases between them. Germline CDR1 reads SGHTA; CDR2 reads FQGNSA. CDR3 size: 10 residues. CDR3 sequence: CASSSDEQYF. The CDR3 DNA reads TGTGCCAGTAGTTCGGACGAGCAGTACTTC.

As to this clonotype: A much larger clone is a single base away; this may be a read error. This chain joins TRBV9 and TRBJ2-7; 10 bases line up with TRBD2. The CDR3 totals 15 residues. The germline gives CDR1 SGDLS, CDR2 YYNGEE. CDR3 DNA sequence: TGTGCCAGCAGCGGGACTAGCGGACCTTTCTACGGGCAGTACTTC. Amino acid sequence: CASSGTSGPFYGQYF. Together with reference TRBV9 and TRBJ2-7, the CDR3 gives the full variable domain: DSGVTQTPKHLITATGQRVTLRCSPRSGDLSVYWYQQSLDQGLQFLIQYYNGEERAKGNILERFSAQQFPDLHSELNLSSLELGDSALYFCASSGTSGPFYGQYFGPGTRLTVT.

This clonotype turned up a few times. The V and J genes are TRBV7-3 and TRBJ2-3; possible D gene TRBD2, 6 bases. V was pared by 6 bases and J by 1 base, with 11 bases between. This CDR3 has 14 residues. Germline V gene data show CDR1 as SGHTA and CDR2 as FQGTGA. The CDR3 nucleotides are TGTGCCAGCAGTTCCGGGGGTGGCACAGATACGCAGTATTTT. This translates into CASSSGGGTDTQYF.

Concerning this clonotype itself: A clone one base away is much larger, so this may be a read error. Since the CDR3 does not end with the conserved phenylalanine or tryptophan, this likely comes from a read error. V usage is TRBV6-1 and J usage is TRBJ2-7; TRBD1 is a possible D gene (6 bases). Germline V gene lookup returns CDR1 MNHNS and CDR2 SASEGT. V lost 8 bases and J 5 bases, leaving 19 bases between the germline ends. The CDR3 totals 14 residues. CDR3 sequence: CASRDTKHSDEQYL. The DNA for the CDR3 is TGTGCCAGCCGGGACACCAAACACTCGGACGAGCAGTACCTC.

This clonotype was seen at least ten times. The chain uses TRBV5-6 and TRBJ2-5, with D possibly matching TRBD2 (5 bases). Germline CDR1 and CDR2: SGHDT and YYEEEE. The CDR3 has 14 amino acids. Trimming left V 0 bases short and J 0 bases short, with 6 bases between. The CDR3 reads CASSLGADQETQYF. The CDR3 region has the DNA TGTGCCAGCAGCTTGGGAGCGGACCAAGAGACCCAGTACTTC.

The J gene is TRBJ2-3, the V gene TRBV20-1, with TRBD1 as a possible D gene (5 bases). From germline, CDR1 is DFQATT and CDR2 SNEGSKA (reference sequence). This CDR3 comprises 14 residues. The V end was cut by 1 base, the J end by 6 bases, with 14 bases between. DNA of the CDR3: TGCAGTGCTAGAGGTCGTACAGGCCCCGATACGCAGTATTTT. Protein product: CSARGRTGPDTQYF.

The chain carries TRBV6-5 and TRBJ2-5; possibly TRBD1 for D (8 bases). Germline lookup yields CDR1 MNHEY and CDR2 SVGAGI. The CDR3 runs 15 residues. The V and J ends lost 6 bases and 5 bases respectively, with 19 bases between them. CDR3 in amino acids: CASSNTGGGGETQYF. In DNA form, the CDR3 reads TGTGCCAGCAGCAATACAGGGGGGGGCGGCGAGACCCAGTACTTC.